Listed below are T cell receptor beta chains from one sample, sequenced in a study of cytomegalovirus exposure and HLA in healthy donors. Assay: immunoSEQ multiplex PCR; the TCRdb copy retains only in-frame clones and omits some. The data contain under 200,000 clones, around 79% of them singletons. The sample taken for sequencing was PBMCs. These receptors came from a male donor in good health and CMV-seropositive. The CDR3 runs from the conserved cysteine through the conserved F or W. D genes are given only for firm matches. Clone size appears in some rows only: once, few, many, or a class for an expanded clone.

J gene,clone size,D gene,V gene,CDR3 protein,CDR3 DNA
TRBJ1-2,-,TRBD1,TRBV7-2,CASSGTPGQGALGYTF,TGTGCCAGCAGCGGGACCCCGGGACAGGGGGCGCTTGGCTACACCTTC
TRBJ1-4,-,-,TRBV6-5,CASRENEKLFF,TGTGCCAGCAGAGAGAATGAAAAACTGTTTTTT
TRBJ2-4,-,TRBD2,TRBV19,CASTRGLDDKNIQYF,TGTGCCAGCACTAGAGGACTAGACGATAAAAACATTCAGTACTTC
TRBJ1-1,-,-,TRBV5-4,CASSLQVTNTEAFF,TGTGCCAGCAGCTTGCAGGTGACGAACACTGAAGCTTTCTTT
TRBJ2-5,-,TRBD2,TRBV5-1,CASSWGLAGTQETQYF,TGCGCCAGCAGCTGGGGACTAGCGGGTACCCAAGAGACCCAGTACTTC
TRBJ2-2,-,-,TRBV27,CASSSGTFTGELFF,TGTGCCAGCAGTTCCGGGACTTTCACCGGGGAGCTGTTTTTT
TRBJ1-2,-,TRBD1,TRBV28,CASSLEGGAGYGYTF,TGTGCCAGCAGTTTAGAAGGGGGCGCGGGCTATGGCTACACCTTC
TRBJ1-4,-,-,TRBV7-2,CASSSRSGGKLFF,TGTGCCAGCAGCTCCCGCTCCGGGGGAAAACTGTTTTTT
TRBJ2-1,few,-,TRBV7-8,CASSLGLLNEQFF,TGTGCCAGCAGCTTAGGGCTCCTCAATGAGCAGTTCTTC
TRBJ2-5,-,-,TRBV6-6,CASTGNQETQYF,TGTGCCAGCACAGGCAACCAAGAGACCCAGTACTTC
TRBJ1-5,-,-,TRBV7-9,CSSSLGQMHSNQPQHF,TGTTCCAGCAGCTTAGGACAGATGCATAGCAATCAGCCCCAGCATTTT
TRBJ2-1,-,TRBD1,TRBV11-3,CASSPGGTGRLNEQFF,TGTGCCAGCAGCCCCGGAGGGACAGGGAGGTTGAATGAGCAGTTCTTC
TRBJ2-1,-,-,TRBV27,CASKQALPDEQFF,TGTGCCAGCAAACAGGCGCTTCCCGATGAGCAGTTCTTC
TRBJ1-5,-,-,TRBV18,CASSQESGGGDQPQHF,TGTGCCAGCTCGCAAGAGTCCGGCGGGGGCGATCAGCCCCAGCATTTT
TRBJ1-2,-,-,TRBV6-1,CASTRKGRENGYTF,TGTGCCAGCACCAGAAAGGGGAGGGAAAACGGCTACACCTTC
TRBJ1-5,-,-,TRBV5-5,CASSWSTNQPQHF,TGTGCCAGCAGCTGGAGCACCAATCAGCCCCAGCATTTT